A single TCR beta chain is shown here with its context. Its target is not known. CDR3 length equals 15 residues. V was clipped by 0 bases and J by 4 bases, with 12 bases between them. Germline V gene lookup returns CDR1 LGHNA and CDR2 YSLEER. The record originates from a study of human T cells and chemical hapten exposure. Findings and limits, study-wide: PT1 expanded TCR numbers tracked positively with patch test score. Sensitizing with DPC caused no change in TCRs above 1 in 1000 frequency.

The time point: pre-sensitization, week 0. Noted treatment: therapeutic diphenylcyclopropenone sensitization with weekly scalp DPC. Using its own MiXCR run on the RACE reads, TCRdb lists one record per CDR3 protein. The data hold about 380,000 distinct CDR3 sequences, with 5.1% observed a single time. This chain connects TRBV4-3 to TRBJ2-5; D gene uncertain. The TCR originated in a woman aged 45-65 years with alopecia areata. Some clones in this sample may be carry-over from other donors' samples. Material: whole blood, obtained in connection with sensitization to the hapten diphenylcyclopropenone (DPC). CDR3 DNA: TGCGCCAGCAGCCAAGATACGTCTATGGGAGAGACCCAGTACTTC. Amino acid sequence: CASSQDTSMGETQYF.